Listed below are T cell receptor beta chains from one sample, sequenced in a study of T-cell memory formation after mild COVID-19. TCRdb reanalysed the 5' RACE reads using MiXCR and keeps one entry per CDR3 protein. The data hold more than 250,000 distinct CDR3 sequences, with 15% to 20% observed a single time. Sample: PBMCs or a T cell subset sorted from them (not recorded which). The receptor source for this set is a young man who had mild COVID-19 (a few samples of this study predate the infection). Cell type and time point are not known. Each CDR3 is given with its conserved first and last residue. D genes are given only for firm matches. The size field is filled for only some rows; it gives once, few, many or a size class.

J	V	size	D	CDR3	DNA
TRBJ2-5	TRBV20-1	few	TRBD2	CSARDRRGAAETQYF	TGCAGTGCTAGAGATCGGCGGGGGGCCGCGGAGACCCAGTACTTC
TRBJ2-5	TRBV29-1	.	TRBD1	CSVGQGGRETQYF	TGCAGCGTGGGACAGGGAGGGAGAGAGACCCAGTACTTC
TRBJ2-7	TRBV27	.	.	CASSLKSTYEQYF	TGTGCCAGCAGTTTGAAAAGTACCTACGAGCAGTACTTC
TRBJ2-7	TRBV6-2/TRBV6-3	many	TRBD1	CASSYRHRGFYEQYF	TGTGCCAGCAGTTACCGACACAGGGGATTTTACGAGCAGTACTTC
TRBJ2-3	TRBV5-1	few	TRBD2	CASSSRIGTSGGLRTDTQYF	TGCGCCAGCAGCTCCCGCATCGGGACTAGCGGGGGCCTCCGCACAGATACGCAGTATTTT
TRBJ1-2	TRBV20-1	few	.	CSARGRGFNYGYTF	TGCAGTGCTAGAGGCCGGGGGTTTAACTATGGCTACACCTTC
TRBJ2-1	TRBV6-4	few	TRBD2	CASSDRLAGGVEQFF	TGTGCCAGCAGTGACCGACTAGCGGGGGGTGTTGAGCAGTTCTTC
TRBJ2-3	TRBV11-1	.	TRBD2	CASSFSLAGGTGDTQYF	TGTGCCAGCAGCTTCTCACTAGCGGGGGGAACCGGAGATACGCAGTATTTT
TRBJ2-3	TRBV7-9	.	.	CASSFTPGGPSDTQYF	TGTGCCAGCAGCTTCACCCCCGGGGGGCCTTCAGATACGCAGTATTTT
TRBJ2-3	TRBV9	few	.	CASSVAAGPYITDTQYF	TGTGCCAGCAGCGTAGCCGCGGGACCCTACATCACAGATACGCAGTATTTT
TRBJ2-2	TRBV24-1	few	TRBD1	CATTPGQANTGELFF	TGTGCCACCACCCCGGGACAGGCTAACACCGGGGAGCTGTTTTTT
TRBJ2-4	TRBV19	.	.	CASSESNGNIQYF	TGTGCCAGTAGTGAGTCAAATGGAAACATTCAGTACTTC
TRBJ2-7	TRBV2	many	TRBD1	CASRGQPYEQYF	TGTGCCAGCAGGGGACAGCCCTACGAGCAGTACTTC
TRBJ2-3	TRBV11-3	.	TRBD2	CASSNGLVGTDTQYF	TGTGCCAGCAGCAACGGACTAGTTGGGACAGATACGCAGTATTTT
TRBJ2-5	TRBV6-6	.	.	CASSYYGAQETQYF	TGTGCCAGCAGTTATTACGGGGCCCAAGAGACCCAGTACTTC